The 9 T cell receptor beta chains in this list originate from one sample, sequenced in a study of T cell responses to AZD1222 COVID-19 vaccine. TCRdb's copy holds only in-frame clones and misses some; the assay was immunoSEQ multiplex PCR. The sample lists fewer than 200,000 clones, approximately 87% occurring once. Specimen: peripheral blood, collected 28 days after the second AZD1222 dose. The receptors originated from an adult who received the AZD1222 COVID-19 vaccine.

The V gene is TRBV6-5, the J gene TRBJ1-5; 7 bases match TRBD1. The CDR3 is 15 amino acids. CDR1 and CDR2 (germline): MNHEY, SVGAGI. J gave up 0 bases and V 6 bases, and 5 bases lay outside the gene matches. The CDR3 nucleotides read TGTGCCAGCAGACCCCAGGGGGTTAGCAATCAGCCCCAGCATTTT. This sequence encodes CASRPQGVSNQPQHF.

For the CDR3, the DNA is TGTGCCAGCAGCCAAGATCGGCTGGATCGGACCCAGTACTTC. The encoded protein is CASSQDRLDRTQYF. This rearrangement joins TRBV4-2 to TRBJ2-5; D is undetermined. Germline V gene sequence: CDR1 LGHNA, CDR2 YNFKEQ. Deletions cut 0 bases from V and 7 bases from J, with 12 bases between. The CDR3 consists of 14 residues.

CDR3 nucleotide sequence: TGTGCCAGCAGCCAAGGGAAAGGTCAGCCCCAGCATTTT. Translating it yields CASSQGKGQPQHF. V is TRBV3-1 (or the pseudogene TRBV3-2) and J is TRBJ1-5; D uncertain. CDR1 LGHDT and CDR2 YNNKEL come from the germline V gene (reference sequence). This CDR3 comprises 13 residues. The V gene lost 1 base and the J gene lost 6 bases, with 7 bases spanning the gap.

This chain joins TRBV27 and TRBJ1-2, with 11 bases aligning to TRBD1. Germline CDR1 is MNHEY and CDR2 is SMNVEV (reference sequence). The CDR3 length is 15 residues. V was clipped by 4 bases and J by 7 bases; unmatched bases: 8. DNA of the CDR3: TGTGCCAGCAGTTCGGGACAGGGGGACTCGGCTGGCTACACCTTC. Its protein product is CASSSGQGDSAGYTF.

V is TRBV4-2 and J is TRBJ1-1, with D unresolved. There are 14 residues in the CDR3. The ends were cut back, 2 bases at V and 9 bases at J, with 16 bases in the middle. Germline CDR1 reads LGHNA; CDR2 reads YNFKEQ. CDR3 residues: CASSQSSLKPQAFF. The CDR3, as DNA: TGTGCCAGCAGCCAAAGTTCTCTGAAACCCCAAGCTTTCTTT.

This clone was counted a single time. In DNA, the CDR3 is TGTGCCAGCAGCCACAATCCGGGTCGCGGGCCGAACACCGGGGAGCTGTTTTTT. It encodes CASSHNPGRGPNTGELFF. This sequence joins TRBV11-2 and TRBJ2-2; tentative D call: TRBD2 (5 bases). V was clipped by 5 bases and J by 0 bases, with 19 bases between them. The CDR3 spans 18 residues. Germline V lookup: CDR1 SGHAT, CDR2 FQNNGV.

The CDR3 protein is CASSREGLANEKLFF. CDR3 coding DNA: TGTGCCAGCAGCCGCGAGGGGCTAGCTAATGAAAAACTGTTTTTT. The chain employs TRBV5-4 and TRBJ1-4, with D perhaps TRBD1 (5 bases). Germline CDR1 reads SGHNT; CDR2 reads YYREEE (reference sequence). V was shortened by 4 bases and J by 3 bases, with 13 bases between the two germline ends. This CDR3 region has 15 residues.

This chain connects TRBV10-3 to TRBJ1-1; the D gene is possibly TRBD1 (5 bases). Trimming cost V 3 bases and J 0 bases, with 14 bases left between them. The CDR3 is made up of 16 amino acids. Germline CDR1 is ENHRY and CDR2 is SYGVKD. In DNA form, the CDR3 reads TGTGCCATCAGTGAACTCTCGGAGGGGCTGAACACTGAAGCTTTCTTT. It translates to CAISELSEGLNTEAFF.

The count of this clone is one. This sequence joins TRBV20-1 and TRBJ2-1; possibly TRBD2 for D (6 bases). Germline assignment: CDR1 DFQATT and CDR2 SNEGSKA (reference sequence). The V and J ends lost 3 bases and 0 bases respectively, with 15 bases between them. The CDR3 loop spans 16 amino acids. The CDR3 nucleotides are TGCAGTGCTAGTGTGTTAGCGGCAAGCTCCTACAATGAGCAGTTCTTC. This gives the protein CSASVLAASSYNEQFF.